The T cell receptor (beta chain) described here comes from a study of T-cell reconstitution after alpha-beta-depleted transplantation in children (dated by TCRdb to the mid-2010s). For the study in its entirety: Using TCR repertoire profiling, the study followed T-cell immune reconstitution in a quantitative way in children after TCRalphabeta/CD19-depleted allogeneic hematopoietic cell transplantation.

The V and J ends are trimmed by 5 bases and 6 bases, leaving 19 bases between them. The CDR3 runs 15 amino acids, cysteine and phenylalanine included. This entry keeps only the CDR3 DNA: 45 bases, framed from base 1. Points on this clonotype: Its antigen is unknown. Per-nucleotide qualities are absent, and no much larger clonotype sits a single base away.

The library was generated by PCR. Sequencing was performed on an Illumina HiSeq 2500. TCR library preparation used molecular barcoding, with unique molecular identifiers applied to normalize quantification of the TCRbeta repertoire. TCRdb trimmed public reads at Q25 via fastp, called clones via MiXCR and kept in-frame beta chains. Rows with a matching CDR3 protein are joined into one entry that keeps the most common DNA and genes. The sample table shows a few hundred thousand distinct CDR3 sequences, and 9.9% are seen once. The biggest ten clones account for around 10% of the sample. Sequencing used PBMCs from the stem cell graft donor, obtained from the stem cell graft. This chain joins TRBV12-3 or TRBV12-4 to TRBJ1-1; TRBD1 is perhaps the D gene, given 5 matching bases. The receptor's source is a human donor who donated a stem cell graft to a child with SCID. The CDR3 has the sequence CASSPPGGVGPEAFF. The sequence in DNA is TGTGCCAGCAGTCCTCCCGGGGGGGTTGGCCCTGAAGCTTTCTTT.